This T cell receptor (beta chain) emerged from a study of cytomegalovirus exposure and HLA in healthy donors (dated by TCRdb to 2016 to 2017). A note on the overall study: According to a later analysis, the roughly 120 validation repertoires were produced on the same platform as the 700 or so repertoires of the first cohort. The aim of the study was to test whether cataloging public T cell receptors could identify signatures of past pathogen exposure. In addition to the first cohort of 650 to 750 subjects, a separate validation cohort of 130 or so different subjects was used. High-throughput TCR immunosequencing, statistical association of individual TCRs with disease status, and machine learning were combined to predict cytomegalovirus infection status.

Sequences SGHRS (CDR1) and YFSETQ (CDR2) are obtained from the germline V gene. Including cysteine and phenylalanine, the CDR3 has 16 amino acids. The sequence is cut down to CDR3 DNA, 48 bases in frame from base 1. Unmatched junction bases come to 5, with V trimmed by 0 bases and J by 2 bases. The donors were included in the validation cohort of 120 subjects, a group kept apart from the roughly 610-subject first cohort. Comment on this clone: No cognate antigen has been identified for it. No qualities accompany the bases; no much larger clone lies one base away.

Study-wide findings and limitations: A later analysis had no HLA typing for the validation cohort, so co-occurrence there was scored across all 130 or so repertoires. Subsequent analysis determined that TCRs grouped into clusters in the first cohort also showed a tendency toward co-occurrence across the approximately 110 validation repertoires, and roughly 95% of cluster scores exceeded 0. The authors suggested that the approach could potentially be extended to other disease states and immunological phenotypes. A few of the identified cytomegalovirus-associated TCR beta chains were confirmed in vitro to be specific for cytomegalovirus antigens. The study gave a list of some 150 TCR beta chains associated with cytomegalovirus. In both the original and validation cohorts, the classifier was reported to diagnose cytomegalovirus status with high specificity and sensitivity. Across donors, most TCR sequences were observed very rarely, whereas some public TCRs were present in many individuals.

The library was made by the immunoSEQ multiplex PCR assay. Per the authors' processing: A statistical classification framework was developed to diagnose cytomegalovirus status using the catalog of TCR beta chain sequences. TCRdb re-hosts the immuneACCESS table, in-frame sequences only. Its copies lack some clones; in the studies checked, an unresolved V gene accounts for under half of them, and the cause for the rest is not known. V and J calls and clone size are those listed in that table; D and trimming were worked out from the DNA. This sample lists approximately 160,000 clones; over 85% were detected once. The ten largest clones represent just over 4% of the sample.

The material sequenced was PBMCs. Rearrangement joined TRBV5-1 to TRBJ2-3, with 8 middle bases fitting TRBD2. This TCR was recovered from a young man in good health and CMV-seropositive. At the DNA level, the sequence is TGCGCCAGCAGCTTGGCGTTAGCGGGGTACACAGATACGCAGTATTTT. Its protein is CASSLALAGYTDTQYF.